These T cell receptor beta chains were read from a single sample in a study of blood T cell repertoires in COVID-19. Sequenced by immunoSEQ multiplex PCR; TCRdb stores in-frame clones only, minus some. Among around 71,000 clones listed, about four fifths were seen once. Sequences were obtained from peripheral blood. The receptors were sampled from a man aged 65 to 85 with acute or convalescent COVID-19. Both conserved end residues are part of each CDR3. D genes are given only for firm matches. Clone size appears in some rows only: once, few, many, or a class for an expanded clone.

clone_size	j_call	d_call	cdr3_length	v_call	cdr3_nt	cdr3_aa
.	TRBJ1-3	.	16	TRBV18	TGTGCCAGCTCATATGGTCAGGCCAACTCTGGAAACACCATATATTTT	CASSYGQANSGNTIYF
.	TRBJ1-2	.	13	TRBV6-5	TGTGCCAGCAAGAGAGGGGACTCCTATGGCTACACCTTC	CASKRGDSYGYTF
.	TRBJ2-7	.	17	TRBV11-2	TGTGCCAGCAGCCAGGTCTATACCGACAGGTGGCACTACGAGCAGTACTTC	CASSQVYTDRWHYEQYF
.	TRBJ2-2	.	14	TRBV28	TGTGCCAGCCTTTGGGCAGAAAACACCGGGGAGCTGTTTTTT	CASLWAENTGELFF
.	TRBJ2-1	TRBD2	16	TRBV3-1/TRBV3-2	TGTGCCAGCAGCCAAGATGGACTAGCTGTCAACAATGAGCAGTTCTTC	CASSQDGLAVNNEQFF
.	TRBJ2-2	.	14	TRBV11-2	TGTGCCAGCAGCTTAGCAGGGTATACCGGGGAGCTGTTTTTT	CASSLAGYTGELFF
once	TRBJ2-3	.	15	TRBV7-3	TGTGCCAGCAGCTTAACGAGGACTAACACAGATACGCAGTATTTT	CASSLTRTNTDTQYF
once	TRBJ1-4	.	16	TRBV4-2	TGTGCCAGCAGCCAAGATGTACGGACAGCCAATGAAAAACTGTTTTTT	CASSQDVRTANEKLFF
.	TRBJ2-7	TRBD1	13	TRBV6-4	TGTGCCAGCAGTAGGGACAGGGGATACGAGCAGTACTTC	CASSRDRGYEQYF
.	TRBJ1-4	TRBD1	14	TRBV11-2	TGTGCCAGCAGCCCGGACAGGGGGTGGCAAAAACTGTTTTTT	CASSPDRGWQKLFF